The 5 T cell receptor beta chains reported below all come from one sample, sequenced in a study of cytomegalovirus exposure and HLA in healthy donors. The PCR had 60 Vbeta and 13 Jbeta primers. Profiled with immunoSEQ multiplex PCR; TCRdb holds only in-frame clones, not every one. This table has about 150,000 clones, 60% to 85% appearing once. Sequenced material: PBMCs. These receptors were collected from a woman between 40 and 50 years old in good health and CMV-seronegative.

The rearrangement joins TRBV7-9 to TRBJ2-7; D is ambiguous. The CDR3 is made up of 11 amino acids. Germline loops: CDR1 SEHNR, CDR2 FQNEAQ (reference sequence). V was shortened by 1 base and J by 13 bases, with 11 bases between the two germline ends. This chain's CDR3 is CASSLGPKQYF. As DNA, the CDR3 is TGTGCCAGCAGCTTAGGTCCGAAACAATACTTC.

This rearrangement joins TRBV6-5 to TRBJ2-7; D is possibly TRBD1 (5 bases). V was trimmed by 2 bases and J by 6 bases, leaving 8 bases between them. Per the germline V gene, CDR1 is MNHEY and CDR2 is SVGAGI. The CDR3 contains 12 residues. In DNA form, the CDR3 reads TGTGCCAGCAGTTACGCAGGGTTCGAGCAGTACTTC. It specifies CASSYAGFEQYF.

This sequence joins TRBV18 and TRBJ2-3; TRBD1 matches 8 bases. V shed 3 bases and J 4 bases; nucleotides not matched to a gene: 12. This CDR3 spans 17 amino acids. Germline V gives CDR1 KGHSH, CDR2 LQKENI. The CDR3 loop is CASSPQGQGVSADTQYF. The DNA of the CDR3 is TGTGCCAGCTCACCCCAAGGACAGGGCGTTTCCGCAGATACGCAGTATTTT. Drawing the rest from reference TRBV18 and TRBJ2-3, the complete variable domain is NAGVMQNPRHLVRRRGQEARLRCSPMKGHSHVYWYRQLPEEGLKFMVYLQKENIIDESGMPKERFSAEFPKEGPSILRIQQVVRGDSAAYFCASSPQGQGVSADTQYFGPGTRLTVL.

The chain recombines TRBV7-9 with TRBJ2-3; TRBD2 is a possible D gene (5 bases). Germline assignment: CDR1 SEHNR and CDR2 FQNEAQ (reference sequence). The CDR3 is made up of 15 amino acids. V lost 1 base, J lost 2 bases, and 10 bases lay in between. The CDR3 region is CASSLVIGDTDTQYF. The CDR3 coding sequence is TGTGCCAGCAGCTTAGTGATCGGGGACACAGATACGCAGTATTTT. Filled out from reference TRBV7-9 and TRBJ2-3, the complete variable domain reads DTGVSQNPRHKITKRGQNVTFRCDPISEHNRLYWYRQTLGQGPEFLTYFQNEAQLEKSRLLSDRFSAERPKGSFSTLEIQRTEQGDSAMYLCASSLVIGDTDTQYFGPGTRLTVL.

Details on this clone: Distinct nucleotide sequences in the sample also encode this CDR3. The J gene is TRBJ2-3, the V gene TRBV7-9; 15 bases align to TRBD2. CDR1 and CDR2 from the germline V gene are SEHNR and FQNEAQ (reference sequence). This CDR3 comprises 17 residues. V lost 5 bases to trimming and J lost 4 bases; unmatched junction nucleotides: 7. CDR3 in DNA: TGTGCCAGCAGCCCTGGACTAGCGGGGGGGCGTTCAGATACGCAGTATTTT. It is translated as CASSPGLAGGRSDTQYF.